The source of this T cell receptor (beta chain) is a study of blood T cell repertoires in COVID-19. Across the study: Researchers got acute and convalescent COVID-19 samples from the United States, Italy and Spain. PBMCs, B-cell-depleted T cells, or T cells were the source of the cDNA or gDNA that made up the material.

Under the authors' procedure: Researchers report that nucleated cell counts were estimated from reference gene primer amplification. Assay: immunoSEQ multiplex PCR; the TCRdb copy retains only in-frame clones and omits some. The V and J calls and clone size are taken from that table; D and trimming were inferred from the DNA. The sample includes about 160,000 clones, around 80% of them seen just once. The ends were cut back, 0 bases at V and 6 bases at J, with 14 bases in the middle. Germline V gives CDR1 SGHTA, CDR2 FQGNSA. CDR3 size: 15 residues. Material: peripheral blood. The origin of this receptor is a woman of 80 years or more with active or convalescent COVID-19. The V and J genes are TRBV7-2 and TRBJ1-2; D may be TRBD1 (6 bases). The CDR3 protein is CASSLAQDRLNGYTF. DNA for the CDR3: TGTGCCAGCAGCTTAGCCCAGGACAGACTGAATGGCTACACCTTC. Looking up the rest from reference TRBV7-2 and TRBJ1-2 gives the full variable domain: GAGVSQSPSNKVTEKGKDVELRCDPISGHTALYWYRQSLGQGLEFLIYFQGNSAPDKSGLPSDRFSAERTGGSVSTLTIQRTQQEDSAVYLCASSLAQDRLNGYTFGSGTRLTVV.